This passage covers 28 T cell receptor beta chains from one sample sequenced in a study of blood T cell repertoires in COVID-19 (dated by TCRdb to the early 2020s). The library was produced with the immunoSEQ multiplex PCR assay. Drawn from immuneACCESS, this table holds only the in-frame rearrangements with V and J called that TCRdb kept. Clones are partly lost; checked studies trace under half to an unresolved V gene and leave the rest unexplained. For this sample there are over 90,000 clones; 84% appear just once. The ten largest make up around 9.5% of the sample. Input material: peripheral blood. Receptors originate from a man aged 35-49 years with active or convalescent COVID-19.

The chain links TRBV6-2 or TRBV6-3 to TRBJ1-2; TRBD1 aligns across 8 bases. This CDR3 contains 16 residues. Germline V gene data show CDR1 as MNHEY and CDR2 as SVGEGT. Losses at the gene ends were 2 bases for V and 4 bases for J; bases not matched to a gene: 9. CDR3 coding DNA: TGTGCCAGCAGTTACCTAAGCCCGGGGACAGGCTATGGCTACACCTTC. Protein: CASSYLSPGTGYGYTF.

CDR3 nucleotide sequence: TGTGCCTGGAGTGCCCCCGGGACTAGATCCTACGAGCAGTACTTC. This encodes CAWSAPGTRSYEQYF. The J gene is TRBJ2-7, the V gene TRBV30; 8 bases line up with TRBD2. Germline V gene data show CDR1 as GTSNPN and CDR2 as SVGIG (reference sequence). The CDR3 consists of 15 residues. V gave up 1 base and J gave up 1 base; unmatched junction bases: 6.

The rearrangement uses TRBV4-3 and TRBJ2-1; 12 bases map to TRBD2. From germline, CDR1 is LGHNA and CDR2 YSLEER. After removal of 5 bases from V and 6 bases from J, the junction contained 8 bases not matched to a gene. The CDR3 loop spans 16 amino acids. CDR3 amino acids: CASSYLAGGPSNEQFF. CDR3 nucleotide sequence: TGCGCCAGCAGCTACCTAGCGGGGGGGCCAAGCAATGAGCAGTTCTTC.

This rearrangement joins TRBV2 to TRBJ1-6; D is undetermined. Germline V gene data show CDR1 as SNHLY and CDR2 as FYNNEI. The CDR3 is 13 amino acids. Trimming pared 5 bases from V and 5 bases from J, leaving 7 bases between. The CDR3 nucleotides read TGTGCCAGCAGTTCTGAGAATAATTCACCCCTCCACTTT. It specifies CASSSENNSPLHF.

V and J are TRBV27 and TRBJ1-2; TRBD1 aligns across 10 bases. Unmatched junction bases numbered 10, after V lost 5 bases and J lost 7 bases. The CDR3 sequence is 15 residues long. From germline, CDR1 is MNHEY and CDR2 SMNVEV (reference sequence). The CDR3 bases are TGTGCCAGCAGTCTCGGCCCGGGACAGGGGTCTGGCTACACCTTC. It codes for CASSLGPGQGSGYTF.

The genes are TRBV7-9 and TRBJ1-1; TRBD1 matches 8 bases. This CDR3 is built from 14 residues. The V gene's germline CDR1 is SEHNR and CDR2 FQNEAQ (reference sequence). V lost 5 bases, J lost 2 bases, and 4 bases stayed unmatched. The CDR3, as DNA: TGTGCCAGCAGCCCCGGACAGGGAAACACTGAAGCTTTCTTT. Translating gives CASSPGQGNTEAFF.

The V call is TRBV5-8, the J call TRBJ2-1; 9 bases line up with TRBD2. The CDR3 loop spans 15 amino acids. Germline V gene data show CDR1 as SGHTS and CDR2 as YDEGEE. Trimming removed 2 bases from V and 0 bases from J; junction bases left unmatched: 0. The CDR3 loop reads CASSFSGGSYNEQFF. The CDR3 DNA reads TGTGCCAGCAGCTTTAGCGGGGGCTCCTACAATGAGCAGTTCTTC.

This chain connects TRBV18 to TRBJ2-5; D call uncertain. Germline V gene sequence: CDR1 KGHSH, CDR2 LQKENI. The CDR3 contains 13 residues. The V end was cut by 6 bases, the J end by 2 bases, with 10 bases between. The DNA of the CDR3 is TGTGCCAGCTCTCAGGTCGGACAAGAGACCCAGTACTTC. Residues: CASSQVGQETQYF.

J is TRBJ2-7 and V is TRBV6-6; 7 positions match TRBD1. V lost 4 bases to trimming and J lost 3 bases; unmatched junction nucleotides: 9. There are 15 residues in the CDR3. Germline loops: CDR1 MNHNY, CDR2 SVGAGI (reference sequence). CDR3 protein: CASSSTKTGHYEQYF. The CDR3 nucleotides read TGTGCCAGCAGTTCAACTAAGACAGGGCACTACGAGCAGTACTTC.

V gene TRBV7-3 combines with J gene TRBJ2-2; possible D gene TRBD2, 6 bases. Trimming took off 2 bases at V and 6 bases at J, with 16 bases between the two ends. The CDR3 consists of 16 residues. CDR1 SGHTA and CDR2 FQGTGA come from the germline V gene. In DNA, the CDR3 is TGTGCCAGCAGCTTAGTTTTGGAGGGAGTAGCCGGGGAGCTGTTTTTT. Its protein is CASSLVLEGVAGELFF. The full variable domain, rest sourced from reference TRBV7-3 and TRBJ2-2, is GAGVSQTPSNKVTEKGKYVELRCDPISGHTALYWYRQSLGQGPEFLIYFQGTGAADDSGLPNDRFFAVRPEGSVSTLKIQRTERGDSAVYLCASSLVLEGVAGELFFGEGSRLTVL.

This CDR3 reads CASSSIQGKEQYF. The CDR3 DNA sequence: TGTGCCAGCAGCTCAATACAGGGAAAAGAGCAGTACTTC. The genes are TRBV7-3 and TRBJ2-7; D possibly corresponds to TRBD1 (6 bases). Germline V gene data show CDR1 as SGHTA and CDR2 as FQGTGA. V was clipped by 4 bases and J by 7 bases, with 14 bases between them. The CDR3 has 13 amino acids. The whole variable domain, filled in from reference TRBV7-3 and TRBJ2-7, reads GAGVSQTPSNKVTEKGKYVELRCDPISGHTALYWYRQSLGQGPEFLIYFQGTGAADDSGLPNDRFFAVRPEGSVSTLKIQRTERGDSAVYLCASSSIQGKEQYFGPGTRLTVT.

The genes are TRBV18 and TRBJ2-1; D possibly corresponds to TRBD1 (8 bases). Per germline, CDR1 KGHSH and CDR2 LQKENI. The V gene lost 4 bases and the J gene lost 7 bases, with 14 bases spanning the gap. The CDR3 totals 14 residues. In DNA, the CDR3 is TGTGCCAGCTCACGAGACAGGGGAGGGAATGAGCAGTTCTTC. It specifies CASSRDRGGNEQFF.

The chain recombines TRBV29-1 with TRBJ2-1, with TRBD1 matching over 8 bases. V shed 7 bases and J 6 bases; nucleotides not matched to a gene: 5. The germline V gene encodes CDR1 SQVTM and CDR2 ANQGSEA. The CDR3 covers 12 residues. CDR3 loop: CSATGGGNEQFF. Here the CDR3 DNA reads TGCAGCGCAACAGGGGGTGGCAATGAGCAGTTCTTC.

The rearrangement uses TRBV5-1 and TRBJ2-3; 13 bases align to TRBD2. Germline V CDR1 and CDR2: SGHRS, YFSETQ. V was pared by 4 bases and J by 0 bases, with 5 bases of the junction left unmatched. The CDR3 has 17 amino acids. The CDR3 nucleotides read TGCGCCAGCAGCCTCGGACTAGCGGGGGCCAGCACAGATACGCAGTATTTT. Encoded protein: CASSLGLAGASTDTQYF.

The chain uses TRBV4-2 and TRBJ1-1; TRBD1 matches at 7 bases. Germline V gene sequence: CDR1 LGHNA, CDR2 YNFKEQ. The CDR3 is made up of 14 amino acids. The ends lost 2 bases at V and 6 bases at J; junction bases unmatched: 6. The CDR3 sequence is CASSQTTDRAEAFF. The CDR3 DNA follows: TGTGCCAGCAGCCAAACCACCGACAGGGCTGAAGCTTTCTTT.

This rearrangement joins TRBV9 to TRBJ2-5, with TRBD2 matching 9 bases. Germline V CDR1 and CDR2: SGDLS, YYNGEE. J gave up 2 bases and V 0 bases, and 5 bases lay outside the gene matches. This CDR3 region has 16 residues. The CDR3 nucleotides read TGTGCCAGCAGCGTAGGTCCGCGGGGGGGACAAGAGACCCAGTACTTC. Its protein is CASSVGPRGGQETQYF. The full variable domain, rest sourced from reference TRBV9 and TRBJ2-5, is DSGVTQTPKHLITATGQRVTLRCSPRSGDLSVYWYQQSLDQGLQFLIQYYNGEERAKGNILERFSAQQFPDLHSELNLSSLELGDSALYFCASSVGPRGGQETQYFGPGTRLLVL.

Note on this clone: The junction shows a germline mismatch at one end, possibly a read error. V gene TRBV7-7 combines with J gene TRBJ2-1; 7 bases are a match to TRBD2. Germline V lookup: CDR1 SSHAT, CDR2 FNYEAQ (reference sequence). This CDR3 region has 14 residues. CDR3 sequence: CASSLGAGVDEQFF. CDR3 bases: TGTGCTAGCAGCTTAGGTGCGGGGGTTGATGAGCAGTTCTTC.

The rearrangement uses TRBV29-1 and TRBJ2-3, with 8 bases matching TRBD2. The junction had 7 bases not matched to a gene; V was cut back by 7 bases and J by 1 base. This CDR3 contains 14 residues. Germline CDR1 SQVTM, CDR2 ANQGSEA. For the CDR3, the DNA is TGCAGCGCCCCGGGGGGGGGCGGCACAGATACGCAGTATTTT. It codes for CSAPGGGGTDTQYF.

This chain links TRBV18 with TRBJ1-1; a possible D gene is TRBD1 (5 bases). The CDR3 is 15 residues long. V gave up 1 base and J gave up 4 bases, with 13 bases separating them. Germline loops: CDR1 KGHSH, CDR2 LQKENI. The CDR3 sequence is CASSPLAGKGTEAFF. The CDR3 DNA reads TGTGCCAGCTCACCACTGGCAGGGAAGGGCACTGAAGCTTTCTTT.

The chain employs TRBV9 and TRBJ1-3; 11 positions agree with TRBD1. The germline V gene encodes CDR1 SGDLS and CDR2 YYNGEE. The CDR3 consists of 17 residues. V was clipped by 0 bases and J by 1 base; unmatched bases: 3. The CDR3 DNA reads TGTGCCAGCAGCGTAGTAGGGGACAGGGGGTCTGGAAACACCATATATTTT. Amino acids: CASSVVGDRGSGNTIYF. Combining the CDR3 with reference TRBV9 and TRBJ1-3 gives the whole variable domain DSGVTQTPKHLITATGQRVTLRCSPRSGDLSVYWYQQSLDQGLQFLIQYYNGEERAKGNILERFSAQQFPDLHSELNLSSLELGDSALYFCASSVVGDRGSGNTIYFGEGSWLTVV.

This clone was counted at least ten times. Other DNA sequences in this specimen translate into the identical CDR3. This rearrangement joins TRBV5-1 to TRBJ2-7; 8 bases agree with TRBD1. CDR3 size: 15 residues. Germline CDR1 and CDR2: SGHRS and YFSETQ. V dropped 4 bases and J dropped 0; count of bases not matched to a gene: 6. The CDR3 DNA sequence: TGCGCCAGCAGCCCCGGTGGGACAGGCTCCTACGAGCAGTACTTC. This sequence encodes CASSPGGTGSYEQYF.

The chain recombines TRBV3-1 (or the pseudogene TRBV3-2) with TRBJ1-3, with D maybe TRBD1 (5 bases). V was pared by 3 bases and J by 0 bases, with 12 bases between. CDR3 length: 16 amino acids. Looked up from germline, CDR1 is LGHDT and CDR2 is YNNKEL (reference sequence). The CDR3 loop reads CASSQGGRASGNTIYF. CDR3 in DNA: TGTGCCAGCAGCCAGGGGGGACGGGCCTCTGGAAACACCATATATTTT.

This chain uses TRBV5-4 with TRBJ1-1; D is possibly TRBD1 (5 bases). V shed 7 bases and J shed 3 bases, with 16 bases lying between them. From germline, CDR1 is SGHNT and CDR2 YYREEE (reference sequence). CDR3 length: 14 amino acids. Written as DNA, the CDR3 is TGTGCCAGCGCCCCGGGGGTGAGGGACACTGAAGCTTTCTTT. Amino acids: CASAPGVRDTEAFF.

V is TRBV6-5 and J is TRBJ1-2, with a possible D match to TRBD1 (6 bases). V shed 2 bases and J shed 1 base, with 11 bases lying between them. Germline CDR1 reads MNHEY; CDR2 reads SVGAGI. This CDR3 is 15 amino acids long. The CDR3 DNA follows: TGTGCCAGCAGTTACGGGGGCAGCAATAACTATGGCTACACCTTC. It is translated as CASSYGGSNNYGYTF.

The chain couples TRBV5-1 to TRBJ2-7; D is ambiguous. Germline V lookup: CDR1 SGHRS, CDR2 YFSETQ. The V end was cut by 4 bases, the J end by 0 bases, with 5 bases between. This CDR3 region has 12 residues. The CDR3 nucleotides are TGCGCCAGCAGCGTCAACTCCTACGAGCAGTACTTC. Its translation: CASSVNSYEQYF.

This sequence joins TRBV5-1 and TRBJ2-2; D is unresolved. CDR1 is SGHRS and CDR2 is YFSETQ in the germline V gene. The ends were cut back, 7 bases at V and 1 base at J, with 11 bases in the middle. The CDR3 contains 14 residues. In DNA form, the CDR3 reads TGCGCCAGCCGAATGGCAGGGAACACCGGGGAGCTGTTTTTT. This translates into CASRMAGNTGELFF.

V and J are TRBV12-3 or TRBV12-4 and TRBJ1-6; 7 nucleotides line up with TRBD1. Unmatched junction bases numbered 8, after V lost 8 bases and J lost 10 bases. CDR3 size: 13 residues. CDR3 sequence reads: CASGTGVRSPLHF. CDR3 sequence (DNA): TGTGCCAGCGGCACAGGGGTGAGGTCACCCCTCCACTTT.

The chain employs TRBV7-9 and TRBJ2-4, with D perhaps TRBD1 (6 bases). The V end lost 0 bases, the J end lost 8 bases, and 11 bases lay between the germline ends. The germline CDR1 and CDR2 sequences are SEHNR and FQNEAQ (reference sequence). The CDR3 consists of 14 residues. In DNA, the CDR3 is TGTGCCAGCAGCTTAGCAGGGGGTCAAGACATTCAGTACTTC. Encoded protein: CASSLAGGQDIQYF.